This entry lists 13 T cell receptor beta chains sequenced from one sample in a study of CD8 T cells in Susac syndrome. The RNA input was 0.5 to 1 ug, and it was reverse transcribed with random hexamers. MiXCR, run by TCRdb on the immunoSEQ multiplex PCR reads, gives a single entry per CDR3 protein. The data show 100,000 to 150,000 distinct CDR3 sequences, about 92% seen once. Sequenced input: CD8+ T cells from PBMCs. Receptor source: a human donor with multiple sclerosis.

The rearrangement joins TRBV5-4 to TRBJ2-7, with TRBD2 matching 10 bases. V shed 0 bases and J 2 bases; nucleotides not matched to a gene: 5. The CDR3 runs to 16 residues. Per germline, CDR1 SGHNT and CDR2 YYREEE (reference sequence). The CDR3 coding sequence is TGTGCCAGCAGCTTGGTTAGCGGGAGGAGACCCTACGAGCAGTACGTC. The encoded protein is CASSLVSGRRPYEQYV.

This clonotype was detected once. The chain combines TRBV30 with TRBJ2-1; 7 nucleotides match TRBD1. The CDR3 loop spans 15 amino acids. Per germline, CDR1 GTSNPN and CDR2 SVGIG (reference sequence). Trimming took 0 bases from V and 8 from J; bases not matched to a gene: 10. The CDR3 DNA is TGTGCCTGGAGTGTGGGAAGGGGGCGAAATCATGAGCAGTTCTTC. As protein: CAWSVGRGRNHEQFF.

V gene TRBV6-5 combines with J gene TRBJ1-1; TRBD1 might be the D (6 bases). CDR3 size: 14 residues. V was shortened by 2 bases and J by 11 bases, with 18 bases between the two germline ends. Germline-derived CDR1 and CDR2 are MNHEY and SVGAGI. The CDR3, as DNA: TGTGCCAGCAGTTACCTCGGAGAGGGGGTCGGGGCTTTCTTT. It codes for CASSYLGEGVGAFF.

The chain has TRBV5-1 and TRBJ2-7; 9 nucleotides align to TRBD1. This CDR3 has 14 amino acids. V lost 3 bases to trimming and J lost 5 bases; unmatched junction nucleotides: 6. CDR1 is SGHRS, CDR2 YFSETQ, per germline. CDR3: CASSSGTGRNEQYF. The DNA of the CDR3 is TGCGCCAGCAGCTCCGGGACAGGGAGGAACGAGCAGTACTTC.

The CDR3 region is CASSYFPDRDGYTF. The CDR3 region has the DNA TGCGCCAGCAGCTACTTCCCTGACAGGGATGGCTACACCTTC. The rearrangement uses TRBV5-1 and TRBJ1-2, with 7 bases aligning to TRBD1. V gave up 3 bases and J gave up 6 bases; unmatched junction bases: 8. Germline loops: CDR1 SGHRS, CDR2 YFSETQ. The CDR3 consists of 14 residues.

The J gene is TRBJ2-7, the V gene TRBV14; tentatively, D is TRBD1 (5 bases). Germline V gives CDR1 SGHDN, CDR2 FVKESK. Trimming stripped 2 bases from V and 0 bases from J, with 17 bases between. This CDR3 is built from 17 residues. CDR3 nucleotide sequence: TGTGCCAGCAGCCAACTATCATTCAGAGACAGCTCCTACGAGCAGTACTTC. It specifies CASSQLSFRDSSYEQYF.

The gene calls are TRBV24-1 and TRBJ1-4, with D possibly being TRBD1 (6 bases). Per germline, CDR1 KGHDR and CDR2 SFDVKD. The germline V and J ends were trimmed by 1 base and 1 base, with 15 bases remaining between them. The CDR3 totals 18 residues. CDR3 protein: CATSDFRGHPGTNEKLFF. The CDR3 DNA reads as TGTGCCACCAGTGATTTTCGGGGACACCCGGGAACTAATGAAAAACTGTTTTTT.

In its sample, this clonotype was seen once. The chain has TRBV28 and TRBJ1-2; D gene ambiguous. The CDR3 contains 15 residues. Per the germline V gene, CDR1 is MDHEN and CDR2 is SYDVKM. Deletions cut 6 bases from V and 1 base from J, with 15 bases between. The CDR3 nucleotides are TGTGCCAGCAGCCGATCGCAGGAGGTTAACTATGGCTACACCTTC. Residues: CASSRSQEVNYGYTF.

The rearrangement uses TRBV7-9 and TRBJ2-2; a weak D match, TRBD1 (5 bases). Trimming left V 5 bases short and J 1 base short, with 14 bases between. Germline-derived CDR1 and CDR2 are SEHNR and FQNEAQ (reference sequence). The CDR3 runs 16 residues. In DNA form, the CDR3 reads TGTGCCAGCAGCCCGCCCCTAGGACAGAACACCGGGGAGCTGTTTTTT. This translates into CASSPPLGQNTGELFF.

The gene calls are TRBV2 and TRBJ2-5; unclear D gene. Looked up from germline, CDR1 is SNHLY and CDR2 is FYNNEI. The V gene lost 6 bases and the J gene lost 5 bases, with 16 bases spanning the gap. The CDR3 covers 14 residues. The CDR3 sequence: CASRDSGPPETQYF. In DNA, the CDR3 is TGTGCCAGCAGAGACTCCGGGCCCCCCGAGACCCAGTACTTC.

The chain carries TRBV28 and TRBJ2-7; D ambiguous. CDR1 and CDR2 from the germline V gene are MDHEN and SYDVKM. CDR3 length equals 14 residues. Trimming shortened V by 8 bases and J by 5 bases, and 19 bases separated the two germline ends. The CDR3 DNA is TGTGCCAGCGCCCCAGGCTCTTCTTTCCACGAGCAGTACTTC. Its protein is CASAPGSSFHEQYF.

The CDR3 DNA sequence: TGTGCCAGCAACGACGATCATACGCAGTATTTT. The encoded protein is CASNDDHTQYF. The V gene is TRBV6-2 or TRBV6-3, the J gene TRBJ2-3; D gene unclear. V was cut by 7 bases and J by 7 bases, with 9 bases left in between. The CDR3 runs to 11 residues. Per germline, CDR1 MNHEY and CDR2 SVGEGT.

As regards this clonotype: At one of its ends the junction is not consistent with the germline gene, which may arise from a read error. This sequence joins TRBV5-6 and TRBJ2-6; 8 bases fit TRBD1. The germline CDR1 and CDR2 sequences are SGHDT and YYEEEE. There are 16 residues in the CDR3. The CDR3 loop reads CASSLPDRAGANVLIF. Written as DNA, the CDR3 is TGTGCCAGCAGCCTGCCGGACAGGGCTGGGGCCAACGTCCTGATTTTC. Complete variable domain (other parts from reference TRBV5-6 and TRBJ2-6): DAGVTQSPTHLIKTRGQQVTLRCSPKSGHDTVSWYQQALGQGPQFIFQYYEEEERQRGNFPDRFSGHQFPNYSSELNVNALLLGDSALYLCASSLPDRAGANVLIFGAGSRLTVL.